Reported below is one T cell receptor (beta chain). The target of this receptor is not known. No base quality information exists; no much larger clone differs at one position. From the cysteine through the phenylalanine, the CDR3 covers 15 amino acids. Here the CDR3 DNA is all that survives: 45 bases in frame from base 1. Germline trimming amounts to 4 bases on V and 6 bases on J, with 7 as the count of junction bases outside the gene matches. CDR1 and CDR2, looked up from the germline V gene (reference sequence), are SGHNT and YYREEE. TCRbeta CDR3 regions were amplified from genomic DNA by means of the immunoSEQ Assay, a bias-controlled multiplex PCR. Turning to the authors' computational methods: The number of nucleated cells in each sample was estimated by amplification of reference gene primers within the assay. To quantify the absolute abundance of each unique TCRbeta CDR3 rearrangement, sequence reads were collapsed and filtered. For each sample, productive Simpson clonality was calculated as the square root of Simpson's diversity index across productive rearrangements. Held by TCRdb, this immuneACCESS table contains in-frame sequences only and omits some clones. Under half of the omission traces to an unresolved V gene where checked; the cause of the rest is unknown. For V, J and clone size, that table is used; D and trimming come from the DNA. This sample gives some 57,000 clones in total; 90% of them show up just once. The ten largest clonotypes hold about 13% of the sample.

This specimen comes from a study of blood T cell repertoires in COVID-19 (TCRdb year 2020). Regarding the research as a whole: The collaborator samples originated in the United States, Italy and Spain and spanned the acute and convalescent phases of COVID-19. A freely available public database, intended as a resource for researchers studying the immune response to SARS-CoV-2, is where the repertoires were released. Deeply sampled blood TCRbeta repertoires from subjects exposed to, actively infected with, or recovered from COVID-19 were included in the dataset. The prospective study material was composed of cDNA or gDNA derived from T cells, B-cell-depleted T cells, or PBMCs. The sample metadata nearly always contained a de-identified subject ID, COVID-19 status, age in years and sex. Where available, HLA class I and class II types were taken from metadata supplied by the sample provider and were not determined by assay-based typing. The samples were drawn from the first 160 participants of the ongoing ImmuneRACE study and from over a thousand subjects provided by 6 global collaborators. What the study reported, not specific to this receptor: Clinical and demographic metadata were provided uncurated, with the amount varying by source and participant.

The collaborating institutions used their own protocols to collect whole blood in K2EDTA tubes. For TCRbeta analysis, collaborators shipped samples in one of three forms: frozen whole blood, isolated PBMCs, or DNA extracted from either of those sample types. Input material: peripheral blood. The chain employs TRBV5-4 and TRBJ2-2, with 9 central nucleotides matching TRBD1. This receptor was taken from a man aged 55 to 70 with active COVID-19. In nucleotide form, the sequence is TGTGCCAGCAGCCTTTCCGGGACAGGGTCCGGGGAGCTGTTTTTT. This translates into CASSLSGTGSGELFF.